One sample yielded the 19 T cell receptor beta chains listed below, sequenced in a study of T-cell memory formation after mild COVID-19. TCRdb redid the calling of the 5' RACE reads with MiXCR, one entry per CDR3 protein. The sample contains around 400,000 distinct CDR3 sequences, 24% of which appear only once. The sequenced sample was PBMCs or a T cell subset sorted from them (not recorded which). These receptor sequences come from an adult woman who had mild COVID-19 (a few samples of this study predate the infection). Cell type and time point are not known.

A few counts support this clonotype. The genes are TRBV7-8 and TRBJ2-2; D gene uncertain. Germline V gene data show CDR1 as SGHVS and CDR2 as FQNEAQ. V dropped 4 bases and J dropped 6 bases, with 12 bases sitting between them. CDR3 length: 14 residues. The CDR3 DNA follows: TGTGCCAGCAGCTCCCGACATGGGGCCGGGGAGCTGTTTTTT. Translation: CASSSRHGAGELFF.

This rearrangement joins TRBV7-2 to TRBJ1-2; D perhaps matches TRBD1 (6 bases). The ends were cut back, 5 bases at V and 5 bases at J, with 18 bases in the middle. Germline V gives CDR1 SGHTA, CDR2 FQGNSA. This CDR3 is 15 amino acids long. The CDR3 sequence: CASSPLMGGLYGYTF. The CDR3, as DNA: TGTGCCAGCAGCCCACTTATGGGGGGCCTATATGGCTACACCTTC.

V and J are TRBV15 and TRBJ2-3; D uncertain. V was pared by 1 base and J by 0 bases, with 11 bases between. The germline gives CDR1 LNHNV, CDR2 YYDKDF (reference sequence). The CDR3 is 16 amino acids. The CDR3 region is CATSRAAVSSTDTQYF. CDR3 nucleotide sequence: TGTGCCACCAGCAGAGCGGCAGTTTCTAGCACAGATACGCAGTATTTT.

V usage is TRBV6-6 and J usage is TRBJ2-5; the D gene is possibly TRBD2 (5 bases). This CDR3 has 15 residues. Germline CDR1 reads MNHNY; CDR2 reads SVGAGI (reference sequence). V was cut by 2 bases and J by 4 bases, with 14 bases left in between. For the CDR3, the DNA is TGTGCCAGCAGTTACATGGCTAGCCGGCCAGAGACCCAGTACTTC. Residues: CASSYMASRPETQYF.

This clonotype was seen only a few times. The chain carries TRBV5-5 and TRBJ2-3, with a possible D match to TRBD1 (6 bases). This CDR3 is 14 amino acids long. Germline assignment: CDR1 SGHKS and CDR2 YYEKEE (reference sequence). The V and J ends lost 5 bases and 1 base respectively, with 11 bases between them. The CDR3 here is CASRLQGGTDTQYF. CDR3 DNA: TGTGCCAGCAGATTACAGGGAGGCACAGATACGCAGTATTTT.

The sample holds a few counts of this clonotype. The CDR3 region has the DNA TGTGCCACCAGTGAACAGGGTAATCAAGAGACCCAGTACTTC. Translation gives CATSEQGNQETQYF. V usage is TRBV24-1 and J usage is TRBJ2-5, with D possibly TRBD1 on 6 matching bases. The CDR3 has 14 residues. Looked up from germline, CDR1 is KGHDR and CDR2 is SFDVKD. The V and J ends lost 4 bases and 2 bases respectively, with 10 bases between them.

Only a few counts were recorded for this clonotype. The CDR3 coding sequence is TGCGCCAGCAGCTTCGGACAGGGCTACAATGAGCAGTTCTTC. It yields the protein CASSFGQGYNEQFF. This sequence joins TRBV5-1 and TRBJ2-1; 8 nucleotides match TRBD1. CDR1 and CDR2 from the germline V gene are SGHRS and YFSETQ. This CDR3 is built from 14 residues. After removal of 2 bases from V and 3 bases from J, the junction contained 1 base not matched to a gene.

CDR3 nucleotide sequence: TGTGCCAGCAGTTTATCAGCCGAACAGGCCTACGAGCAGTACTTC. Amino acid sequence: CASSLSAEQAYEQYF. The chain links TRBV27 to TRBJ2-7, with D possibly matching TRBD1 (5 bases). V was shortened by 0 bases and J by 2 bases, with 11 bases between the two germline ends. CDR1 is MNHEY and CDR2 is SMNVEV in the germline V gene (reference sequence). The CDR3 spans 15 residues.

The gene calls are TRBV12-3 or TRBV12-4 and TRBJ1-2; perhaps TRBD1 as D (6 bases). The CDR3 is 15 amino acids. Trimming removed 5 bases at V and 4 bases at J, with 17 bases between. DNA of the CDR3: TGTGCCAGCAGTCCCCCCGGGGGGCCTGGCTATGGCTACACCTTC. Its protein product is CASSPPGGPGYGYTF.

A few counts support this clonotype. CDR3 sequence: CASSPQDRVVNEQFF. CDR3 coding DNA: TGTGCCAGCAGTCCACAGGACAGGGTTGTAAATGAGCAGTTCTTC. The gene calls are TRBV27 and TRBJ2-1; 8 nucleotides agree with TRBD1. Germline lookup yields CDR1 MNHEY and CDR2 SMNVEV (reference sequence). The J segment lost 7 bases and the V segment lost 5 bases, leaving 10 bases of the junction unmatched. The CDR3 extends over 15 amino acids.

V and J are TRBV9 and TRBJ2-5, with 12 bases fitting TRBD2. The CDR3 is 15 residues long. Unmatched junction bases numbered 0, after V lost 0 bases and J lost 3 bases. CDR1 is SGDLS and CDR2 is YYNGEE in the germline V gene. The CDR3 protein is CASSVASGREETQYF. The CDR3 coding sequence is TGTGCCAGCAGCGTAGCTAGCGGGAGGGAAGAGACCCAGTACTTC.

This chain links TRBV10-3 with TRBJ2-5; perhaps TRBD2 as D (6 bases). Germline V lookup: CDR1 ENHRY, CDR2 SYGVKD. The CDR3 runs to 14 residues. Trimming cost V 10 bases and J 5 bases, with 20 bases left between them. The CDR3 nucleotides read TGTGCCACATCGGATAGCGGCCCTGAGGAGACCCAGTACTTC. Its protein is CATSDSGPEETQYF.

The chain is built from TRBV5-1 and TRBJ1-2; D is undetermined. Germline V gene data show CDR1 as SGHRS and CDR2 as YFSETQ. Trimming removed 7 bases from V and 4 bases from J, with 29 bases in between. This CDR3 spans 18 amino acids. CDR3 amino acids: CASWSGTQARVQIYGYTF. The DNA of the CDR3 is TGCGCCAGCTGGTCTGGAACTCAGGCCCGTGTACAGATCTATGGCTACACCTTC. The complete variable domain, with remaining parts taken from reference TRBV5-1 and TRBJ1-2, reads KAGVTQTPRYLIKTRGQQVTLSCSPISGHRSVSWYQQTPGQGLQFLFEYFSETQRNKGNFPGRFSGRQFSNSRSEMNVSTLELGDSALYLCASWSGTQARVQIYGYTFGSGTRLTVV.

This rearrangement joins TRBV10-3 to TRBJ2-3; 14 bases map to TRBD2. There are 17 residues in the CDR3. The germline CDR1 and CDR2 sequences are ENHRY and SYGVKD. The V segment lost 10 bases and the J segment 6 bases; nucleotides outside the gene matches: 15. The CDR3 region has the DNA TGTGCCACGTCTAGCCCGGGACTAGCGGGAGTAGCGGATACGCAGTATTTT. Translated: CATSSPGLAGVADTQYF.

This clonotype has just a few counts. The gene calls are TRBV7-2 and TRBJ2-3; 7 bases align to TRBD2. From germline, CDR1 is SGHTA and CDR2 FQGNSA. There are 14 residues in the CDR3. V lost 5 bases to trimming and J lost 5 bases; unmatched junction nucleotides: 7. The CDR3 coding sequence is TGTGCCAGCAGCATCGGACTAGGGGTAGATACGCAGTATTTT. It specifies CASSIGLGVDTQYF. The full variable domain, rest sourced from reference TRBV7-2 and TRBJ2-3, is GAGVSQSPSNKVTEKGKDVELRCDPISGHTALYWYRQSLGQGLEFLIYFQGNSAPDKSGLPSDRFSAERTGGSVSTLTIQRTQQEDSAVYLCASSIGLGVDTQYFGPGTRLTVL.

This clonotype occurred a few times. V gene TRBV27 combines with J gene TRBJ1-5, with a tentative D call TRBD1 (6 bases). Germline V gene sequence: CDR1 MNHEY, CDR2 SMNVEV (reference sequence). The CDR3 extends over 15 amino acids. V lost 6 bases to trimming and J lost 0 bases, with 12 bases between them. DNA of the CDR3: TGTGCCAGCAGACACAGGGCCGTTAGCAATCAGCCCCAGCATTTT. Its translation is CASRHRAVSNQPQHF.

Comment on this clonotype: A read error may be the cause here, since a much bigger clone is one base away. V is TRBV5-1 and J is TRBJ2-7; unclear D gene. Germline V gene sequence: CDR1 SGHRS, CDR2 YFSETQ. The CDR3 consists of 13 residues. The V gene lost 0 bases and the J gene lost 1 base, with 5 bases spanning the gap. CDR3 region: CASSLEWSYEQYF. The CDR3 nucleotides read TGCGCCAGCAGCTTGGAGTGGTCCTACGAGCAGTACTTC.

This clonotype appeared a single time. The rearrangement joins TRBV6-6 to TRBJ1-2; 9 nucleotides align to TRBD1. The CDR3 covers 16 residues. Losses at the gene ends were 6 bases for V and 6 bases for J; bases not matched to a gene: 14. Germline values: CDR1 MNHNY, CDR2 SVGAGI (reference sequence). CDR3 in DNA: TGTGCCAGCAGACCCCCACGGGACAGGGTGCGAGATGGCTACACCTTC. Translation gives CASRPPRDRVRDGYTF.

This clonotype was observed a single time. This chain uses TRBV6-1 with TRBJ1-6; TRBD1 aligns across 7 bases. The V gene end was trimmed by 6 bases and the J gene end by 10 bases; junction bases not matched to a gene: 15. CDR3 length: 16 residues. Germline values: CDR1 MNHNS, CDR2 SASEGT. The CDR3 sequence: CASSGTMTGLGSPLHF. The CDR3 DNA reads TGTGCCAGCAGCGGAACGATGACAGGGCTCGGGTCACCCCTCCACTTT.